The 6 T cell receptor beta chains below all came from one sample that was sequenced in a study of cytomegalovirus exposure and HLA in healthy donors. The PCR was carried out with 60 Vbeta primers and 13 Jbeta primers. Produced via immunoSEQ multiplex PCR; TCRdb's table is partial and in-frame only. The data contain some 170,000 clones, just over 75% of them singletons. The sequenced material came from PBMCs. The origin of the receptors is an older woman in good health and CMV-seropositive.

The CDR3 here is CASSVKLAGDEFF. The CDR3 DNA is TGTGCCAGTAGTGTCAAACTAGCGGGGGATGAGTTCTTC. The chain employs TRBV19 and TRBJ2-1; TRBD2 matches 11 bases. CDR1 is LNHDA and CDR2 is SQIVND in the germline V gene (reference sequence). Trimming at V came to 5 bases and at J to 14 bases, leaving 8 bases not matched to a gene. The CDR3 is 13 amino acids.

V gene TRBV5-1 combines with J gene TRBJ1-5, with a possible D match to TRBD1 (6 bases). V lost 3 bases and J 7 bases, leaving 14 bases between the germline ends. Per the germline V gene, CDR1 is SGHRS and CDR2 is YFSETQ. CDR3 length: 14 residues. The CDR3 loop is CASSSTGNGQPQHF. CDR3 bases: TGCGCCAGCAGCTCAACAGGGAATGGGCAGCCCCAGCATTTT.

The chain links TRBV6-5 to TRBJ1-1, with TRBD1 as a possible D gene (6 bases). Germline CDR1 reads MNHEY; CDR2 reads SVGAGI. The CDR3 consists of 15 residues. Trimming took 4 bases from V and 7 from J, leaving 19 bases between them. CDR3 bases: TGTGCCAGCAGTTCCCCCGGGGGGGCCAGGGGTGAAGCTTTCTTT. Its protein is CASSSPGGARGEAFF.

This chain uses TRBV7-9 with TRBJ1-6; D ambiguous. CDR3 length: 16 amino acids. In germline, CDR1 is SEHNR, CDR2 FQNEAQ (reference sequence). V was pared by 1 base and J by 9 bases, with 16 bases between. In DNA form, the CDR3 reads TGTGCCAGCAGCTTAGGCCGGGTAAACTCTCTTTCACCCCTCCACTTT. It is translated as CASSLGRVNSLSPLHF.

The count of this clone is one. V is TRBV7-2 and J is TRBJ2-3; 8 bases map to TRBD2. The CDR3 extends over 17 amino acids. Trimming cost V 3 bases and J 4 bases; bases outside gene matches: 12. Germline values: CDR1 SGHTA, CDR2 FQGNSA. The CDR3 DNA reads TGTGCCAGCAGCTTCTCCCTGGCGGGGGGCGGGGCAGATACGCAGTATTTT. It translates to CASSFSLAGGGADTQYF.

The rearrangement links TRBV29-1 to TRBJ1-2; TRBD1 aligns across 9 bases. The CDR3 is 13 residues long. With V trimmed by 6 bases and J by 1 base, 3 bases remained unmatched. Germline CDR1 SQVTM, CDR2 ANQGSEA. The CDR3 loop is CSVEDRGNYGYTF. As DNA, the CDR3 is TGCAGCGTCGAGGACAGGGGTAACTATGGCTACACCTTC.